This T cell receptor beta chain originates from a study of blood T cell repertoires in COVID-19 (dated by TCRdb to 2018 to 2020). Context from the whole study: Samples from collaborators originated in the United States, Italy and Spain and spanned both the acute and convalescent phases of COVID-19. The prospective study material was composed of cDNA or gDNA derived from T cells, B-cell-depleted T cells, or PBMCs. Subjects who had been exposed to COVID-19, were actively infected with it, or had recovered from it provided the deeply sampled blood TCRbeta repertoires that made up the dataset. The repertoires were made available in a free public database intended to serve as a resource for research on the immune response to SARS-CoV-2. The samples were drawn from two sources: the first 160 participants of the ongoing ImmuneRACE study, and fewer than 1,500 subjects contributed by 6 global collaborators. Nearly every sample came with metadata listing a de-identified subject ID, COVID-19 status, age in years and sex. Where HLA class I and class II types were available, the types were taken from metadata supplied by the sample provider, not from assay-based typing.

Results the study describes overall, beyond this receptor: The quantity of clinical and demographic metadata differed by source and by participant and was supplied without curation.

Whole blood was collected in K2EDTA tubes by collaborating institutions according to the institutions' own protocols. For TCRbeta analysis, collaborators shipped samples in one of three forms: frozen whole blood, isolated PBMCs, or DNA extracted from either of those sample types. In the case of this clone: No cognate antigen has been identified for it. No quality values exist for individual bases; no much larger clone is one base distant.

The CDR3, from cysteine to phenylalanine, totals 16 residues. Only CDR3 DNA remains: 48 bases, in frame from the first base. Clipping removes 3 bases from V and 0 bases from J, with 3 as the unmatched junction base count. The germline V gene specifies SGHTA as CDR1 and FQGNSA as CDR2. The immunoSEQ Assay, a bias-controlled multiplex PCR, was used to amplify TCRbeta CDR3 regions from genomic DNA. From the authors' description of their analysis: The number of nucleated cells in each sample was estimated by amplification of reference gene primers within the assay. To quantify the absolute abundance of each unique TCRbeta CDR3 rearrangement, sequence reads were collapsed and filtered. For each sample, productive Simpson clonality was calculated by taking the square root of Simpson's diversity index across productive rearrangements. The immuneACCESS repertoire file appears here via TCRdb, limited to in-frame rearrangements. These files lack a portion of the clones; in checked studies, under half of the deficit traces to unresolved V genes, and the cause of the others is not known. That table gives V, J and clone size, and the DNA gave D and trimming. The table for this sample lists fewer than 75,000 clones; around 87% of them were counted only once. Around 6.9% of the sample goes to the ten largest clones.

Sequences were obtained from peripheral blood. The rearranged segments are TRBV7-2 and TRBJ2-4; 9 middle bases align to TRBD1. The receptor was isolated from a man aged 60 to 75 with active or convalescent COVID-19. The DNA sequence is TGTGCCAGCAGCTTTGGGGACAGGGTAGCCAAAAACATTCAGTACTTC. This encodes CASSFGDRVAKNIQYF.